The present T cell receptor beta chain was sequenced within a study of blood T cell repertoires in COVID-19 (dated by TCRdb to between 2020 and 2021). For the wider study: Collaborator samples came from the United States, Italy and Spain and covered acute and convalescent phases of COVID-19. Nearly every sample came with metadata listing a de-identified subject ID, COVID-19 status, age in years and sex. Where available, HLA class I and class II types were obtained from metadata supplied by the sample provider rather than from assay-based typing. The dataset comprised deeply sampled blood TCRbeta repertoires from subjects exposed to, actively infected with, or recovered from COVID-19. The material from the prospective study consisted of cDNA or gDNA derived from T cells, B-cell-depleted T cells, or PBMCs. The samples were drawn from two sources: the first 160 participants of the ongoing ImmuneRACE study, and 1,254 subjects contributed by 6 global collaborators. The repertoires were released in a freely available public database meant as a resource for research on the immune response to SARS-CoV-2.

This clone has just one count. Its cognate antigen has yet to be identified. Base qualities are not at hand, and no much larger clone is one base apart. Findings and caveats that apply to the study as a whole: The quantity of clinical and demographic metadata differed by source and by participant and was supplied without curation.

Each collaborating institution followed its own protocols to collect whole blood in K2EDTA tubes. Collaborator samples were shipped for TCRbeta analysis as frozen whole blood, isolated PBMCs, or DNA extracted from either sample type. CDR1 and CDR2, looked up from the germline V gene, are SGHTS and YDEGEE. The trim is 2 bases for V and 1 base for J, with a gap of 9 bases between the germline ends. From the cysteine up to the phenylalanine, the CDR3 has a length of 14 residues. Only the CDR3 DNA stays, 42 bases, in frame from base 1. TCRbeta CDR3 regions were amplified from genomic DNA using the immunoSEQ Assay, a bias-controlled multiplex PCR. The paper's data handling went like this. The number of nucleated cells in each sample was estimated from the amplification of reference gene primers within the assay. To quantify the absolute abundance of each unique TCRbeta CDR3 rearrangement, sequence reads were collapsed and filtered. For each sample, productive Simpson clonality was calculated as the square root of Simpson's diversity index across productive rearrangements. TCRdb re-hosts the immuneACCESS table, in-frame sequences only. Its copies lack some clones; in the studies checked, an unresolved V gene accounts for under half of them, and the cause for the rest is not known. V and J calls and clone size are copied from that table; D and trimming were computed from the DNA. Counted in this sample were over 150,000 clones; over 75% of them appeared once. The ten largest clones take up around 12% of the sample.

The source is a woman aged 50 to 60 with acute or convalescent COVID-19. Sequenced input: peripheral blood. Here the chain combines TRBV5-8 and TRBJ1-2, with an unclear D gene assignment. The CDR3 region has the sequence CASSFLGVNYGYTF. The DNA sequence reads TGTGCCAGCAGCTTCTTAGGAGTTAACTATGGCTACACCTTC.